This is a list of T cell receptor beta chains from one sample in a study of blood T cells in healthy people across ages. TCRdb re-analysed the 5' RACE reads in MiXCR, keeping a single row per CDR3 protein. In the table there are 750,000 to 950,000 distinct CDR3 sequences, almost 30% of which are singletons. A further study also used this sample, focusing on T cells of mothers and their children.

The source material was blood. The receptors stem from a woman aged 40 to 50 in good health. Both conserved end residues are part of each CDR3. The D gene is left open where the match is weak. Expanded clones are given a class, and other clones once, few, many or no size at all.

v_gene: TRBV7-7; j_gene: TRBJ2-5; abundance: few; d_gene: .; CDR3nt: TGTGCTAGCAGCTTAGAATACGGTAGATCGGCCCAGTACTTC; CDR3aa: CASSLEYGRSAQYF
v_gene: TRBV20-1; j_gene: TRBJ1-2; abundance: .; d_gene: .; CDR3nt: TGCAGTGCCCAACCCAGACAGATAAACTATGGCTACACCTTC; CDR3aa: CSAQPRQINYGYTF
v_gene: TRBV5-5; j_gene: TRBJ1-2; abundance: .; d_gene: .; CDR3nt: TGTGCCAGCAGCTTGCAGACAGATCCGAACCGTGGCTACACCTTC; CDR3aa: CASSLQTDPNRGYTF
v_gene: TRBV29-1; j_gene: TRBJ1-3; abundance: .; d_gene: TRBD1; CDR3nt: TGCAGCGGGTCAGGGGGAGCTGGAAACACCATATATTTT; CDR3aa: CSGSGGAGNTIYF
v_gene: TRBV12-3/TRBV12-4; j_gene: TRBJ2-7; abundance: few; d_gene: .; CDR3nt: TGTGCCAGCAGTTCAGGTCGAAGCGAGCAGTACTTC; CDR3aa: CASSSGRSEQYF
v_gene: TRBV28; j_gene: TRBJ2-7; abundance: few; d_gene: .; CDR3nt: TGTGCTTGGGGGTCAGCTCTTAATCCGTACGAGCAGTACTTC; CDR3aa: CAWGSALNPYEQYF
v_gene: TRBV5-1; j_gene: TRBJ2-3; abundance: .; d_gene: .; CDR3nt: TGCGCCAGCAGCTTGGGATGGGCAGGGCCTACCTCCCGAGATACGCAGTATTTT; CDR3aa: CASSLGWAGPTSRDTQYF
v_gene: TRBV2; j_gene: TRBJ2-7; abundance: once; d_gene: .; CDR3nt: TGTGTAAACAGTCCGAGCTCCTACGAGCAGTACTTC; CDR3aa: CVNSPSSYEQYF
v_gene: TRBV2; j_gene: TRBJ1-2; abundance: .; d_gene: .; CDR3nt: TGTGCCAGCTACCAGGGAGCTAACTATGGCTACACCTTC; CDR3aa: CASYQGANYGYTF
v_gene: TRBV27; j_gene: TRBJ2-5; abundance: .; d_gene: TRBD1; CDR3nt: TGTGCCAGCAGTTCCCTACGGACAGGGGGGACCCAGTACTTC; CDR3aa: CASSSLRTGGTQYF
v_gene: TRBV5-5; j_gene: TRBJ1-2; abundance: .; d_gene: TRBD1; CDR3nt: TGTGCCAGCAGCCCCCTAGGGACAGGGGATAATTTCGGCTACACCTTC; CDR3aa: CASSPLGTGDNFGYTF
v_gene: TRBV2; j_gene: TRBJ2-1; abundance: .; d_gene: TRBD2; CDR3nt: TGTGCCAGCAGGGGCTTGACTAGCGGGGGGACTGAGCAGTTCTTC; CDR3aa: CASRGLTSGGTEQFF
v_gene: TRBV3-1; j_gene: TRBJ2-3; abundance: .; d_gene: TRBD2; CDR3nt: TGTGCCAGCAGTCAAGAGGGCGCGGGGGGTACAGATACGCAGTATTTT; CDR3aa: CASSQEGAGGTDTQYF